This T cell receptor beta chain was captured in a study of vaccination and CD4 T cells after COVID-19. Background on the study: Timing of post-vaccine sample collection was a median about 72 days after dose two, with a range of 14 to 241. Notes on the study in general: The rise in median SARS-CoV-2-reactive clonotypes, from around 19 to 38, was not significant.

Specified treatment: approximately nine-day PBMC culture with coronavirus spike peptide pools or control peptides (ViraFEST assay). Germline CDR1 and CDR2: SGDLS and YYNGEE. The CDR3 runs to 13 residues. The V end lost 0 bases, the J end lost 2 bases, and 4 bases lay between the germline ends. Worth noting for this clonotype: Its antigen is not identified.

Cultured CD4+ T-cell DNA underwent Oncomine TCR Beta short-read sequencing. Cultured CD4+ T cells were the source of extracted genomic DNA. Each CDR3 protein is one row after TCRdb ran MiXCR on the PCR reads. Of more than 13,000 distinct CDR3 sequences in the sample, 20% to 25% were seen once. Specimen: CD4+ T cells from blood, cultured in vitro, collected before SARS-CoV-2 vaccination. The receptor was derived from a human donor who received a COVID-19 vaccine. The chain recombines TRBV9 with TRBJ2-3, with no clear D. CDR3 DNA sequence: TGTGCCAGCAGCGTAGAGGTCACAGATACGCAGTATTTT. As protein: CASSVEVTDTQYF.